The 5 T cell receptor beta chains reported below all come from one sample, sequenced in a study of blood T cell repertoires in COVID-19. The protocol was immunoSEQ multiplex PCR, while the TCRdb copy is restricted to in-frame clones and leaves out a portion. The data hold a few hundred thousand clones, with around 90% observed a single time. Sequenced: peripheral blood. All receptors derive from a woman aged 60-75 years with COVID-19, enrolled during active disease.

The chain links TRBV21-1 to TRBJ1-5. TRBV21-1 is assigned pseudogene status. This CDR3 spans 14 amino acids. CDR3 loop: CASRRGGSNQPQHF. In DNA, the CDR3 is TGTGCCTCACGGAGGGGAGGGAGCAATCAGCCCCAGCATTTT.

This chain connects TRBV7-2 to TRBJ2-5; 12 bases are shared with TRBD2. The ends lost 5 bases at V and 0 bases at J; junction bases unmatched: 4. The CDR3 is 16 residues long. Germline-derived CDR1 and CDR2 are SGHTA and FQGNSA. CDR3 in DNA: TGTGCCAGCAGCGCCCGACTAGCGGGGGACCAAGAGACCCAGTACTTC. Protein product: CASSARLAGDQETQYF.

The chain couples TRBV7-2 to TRBJ1-6, with 8 bases lining up with TRBD1. CDR1 is SGHTA, CDR2 FQGNSA, per germline. V lost 5 bases to trimming and J lost 7 bases; unmatched junction nucleotides: 13. The CDR3 is 17 amino acids. CDR3 residues: CASSIVRGQGANSPLHF. The CDR3 DNA sequence: TGTGCCAGCAGCATCGTACGGGGTCAGGGGGCGAATTCACCCCTCCACTTT.

The rearrangement joins TRBV7-9 to TRBJ1-1; no firm D call. The CDR3 totals 12 residues. Germline values: CDR1 SEHNR, CDR2 FQNEAQ (reference sequence). V gave up 4 bases and J gave up 7 bases, with 10 bases separating them. The CDR3 region has the DNA TGTGCCAGCAGCTGGATTAGAGGTGAAGCTTTCTTT. Translated: CASSWIRGEAFF.

CDR3 DNA sequence: TGTGCCAGCAGCCAGTCACAGGTTGGTGGAAACATTCAGTACTTC. Residues: CASSQSQVGGNIQYF. This chain joins TRBV4-2 and TRBJ2-4, with a possible D match to TRBD1 (5 bases). CDR3 size: 15 residues. V lost 3 bases and J lost 6, with 15 bases in between. The germline CDR1 and CDR2 sequences are LGHNA and YNFKEQ.